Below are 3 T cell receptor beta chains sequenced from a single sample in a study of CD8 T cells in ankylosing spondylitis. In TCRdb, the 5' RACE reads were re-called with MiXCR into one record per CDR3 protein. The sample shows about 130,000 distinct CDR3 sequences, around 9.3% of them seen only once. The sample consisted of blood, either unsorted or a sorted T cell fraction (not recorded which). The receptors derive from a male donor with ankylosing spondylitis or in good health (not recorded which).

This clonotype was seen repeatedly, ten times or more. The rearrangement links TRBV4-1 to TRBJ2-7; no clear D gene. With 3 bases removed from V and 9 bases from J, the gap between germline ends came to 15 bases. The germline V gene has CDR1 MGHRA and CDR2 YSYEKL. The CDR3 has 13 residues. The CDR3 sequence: CASSQPDPRVQYF. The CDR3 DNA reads TGCGCCAGCAGCCAGCCGGACCCACGGGTGCAGTACTTC.

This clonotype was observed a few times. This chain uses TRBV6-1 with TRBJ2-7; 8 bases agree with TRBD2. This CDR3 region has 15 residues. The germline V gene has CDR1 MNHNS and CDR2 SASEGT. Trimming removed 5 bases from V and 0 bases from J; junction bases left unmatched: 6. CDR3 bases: TGTGCCAGCAGTCCTCACCTAGCGGGCTCCTACGAGCAGTACTTC. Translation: CASSPHLAGSYEQYF.

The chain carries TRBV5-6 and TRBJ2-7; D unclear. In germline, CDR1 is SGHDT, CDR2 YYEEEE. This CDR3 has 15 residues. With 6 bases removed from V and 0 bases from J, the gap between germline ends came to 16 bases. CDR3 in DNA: TGTGCCAGCACCAGAATACCGTTCTCCTCCTACGAGCAGTACTTC. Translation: CASTRIPFSSYEQYF.